The clone carrying this T cell receptor (beta chain) was recorded a few times. As yet, its antigen is unknown. Produced via immunoSEQ multiplex PCR; TCRdb's table is partial and in-frame only. This sample has some 98,000 clones, with roughly 90% found just once. This sample is drawn from a study of T cell responses to AZD1222 COVID-19 vaccine. Study results and caveats: Once two AZD1222 doses were given, Spike-specific TCR breadth and depth went up.

Germline-derived CDR1 and CDR2 are LNHDA and SQIVND (reference sequence). The CDR3 sequence is 12 residues long. V lost 8 bases and J 4 bases, leaving 12 bases between the germline ends. The rearrangement uses TRBV19 and TRBJ2-7; D is perhaps TRBD1 (6 bases). This TCR came from an adult who received the AZD1222 COVID-19 vaccine. The specimen was peripheral blood, collected 28 days after the second AZD1222 dose. The CDR3 is CASGQGIYEQYF. In DNA form, the CDR3 reads TGTGCCAGTGGCCAGGGGATTTACGAGCAGTACTTC.